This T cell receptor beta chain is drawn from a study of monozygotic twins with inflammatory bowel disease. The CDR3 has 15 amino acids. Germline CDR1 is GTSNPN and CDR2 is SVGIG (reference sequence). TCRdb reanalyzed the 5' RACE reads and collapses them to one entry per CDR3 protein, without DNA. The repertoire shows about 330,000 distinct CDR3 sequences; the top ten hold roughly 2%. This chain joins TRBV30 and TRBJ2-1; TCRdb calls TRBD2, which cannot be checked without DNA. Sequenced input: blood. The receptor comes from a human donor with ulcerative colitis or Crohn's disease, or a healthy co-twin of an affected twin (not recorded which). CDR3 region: CAWRISGSPYNEQFF.